This TCR beta chain is drawn from a study of blood T cell repertoires in COVID-19. Assay used: immunoSEQ multiplex PCR; TCRdb lists only in-frame clones, some missing. The repertoire holds 84,000 or so clones, with roughly 80% as singletons. Germline V gene data show CDR1 as LGHDT and CDR2 as YNNKEL (reference sequence). Losses at the gene ends were 4 bases for V and 1 base for J; bases not matched to a gene: 0. The CDR3 loop spans 15 amino acids. The TCR sequence derives from a man older than 75 with active or convalescent COVID-19. The V call is TRBV3-1 (or the pseudogene TRBV3-2), the J call TRBJ2-6; TRBD2 agrees at 8 bases. Input material: peripheral blood. CDR3 coding DNA: TGTGCCAGCAGCCCGGGGGGGTCTGGGGCCAACGTCCTGACTTTC. Its protein is CASSPGGSGANVLTF.